This T cell receptor beta chain was recorded in a study of shared clonotypes between healthy human individuals. The CDR3 spans 14 residues. V gave up 0 bases and J gave up 7 bases; unmatched junction bases: 6. Germline CDR1 SGHRS, CDR2 YFSETQ. The method was immunoSEQ multiplex PCR; TCRdb's version includes in-frame clones alone and lacks a portion of them. Of some 1 million clones detected, about 76% appear once; the ten largest clones hold 1.4%. Those who donated, Caucasian adults without exception, all lived in Nashville, Tennessee. The chain combines TRBV5-1 with TRBJ2-7; TRBD1 aligns across 8 bases. The TCR was taken from a man aged 18 to 29 in good health. Material for sequencing was memory CD4+ T cells sorted from blood. Subset of the sample: CD45RA-negative fraction. In nucleotides, the CDR3 is TGCGCCAGCAGCTTGGGGTCGGACAGGGAAGAGCAGTACTTC. It specifies CASSLGSDREEQYF.